The 2 T cell receptor beta chains given below trace back to one sample, sequenced in a study of graft-versus-host responses after intestinal transplantation (dated by TCRdb to about 2021). The library was made by the immunoSEQ multiplex PCR assay. TCRdb mirrors the immuneACCESS table, restricted to in-frame sequences. Some clones are absent from its copies; in checked studies, under half trace to an unresolved V gene, and the reason for the others is unknown. Within this sample are some 88,000 clones, with approximately 94% of them counted one time only. The ten largest clones add up to roughly 2% of the sample. The time point label here, explained by the study, means: cells obtained before transplantation from donor or recipient. Antigens for these TCRs are unknown. This specimen consisted of unstimulated CD8+ T cells sorted from spleen or lymph node cells, obtained before intestinal transplant. The receptors shown here come from a human donor who received an intestinal transplant.

This clone was counted a few times. The CDR3 DNA follows: TGTGCCAGCAGTTATTCGGCTAGCCCCTACAATGAGCAGTTCTTC. Its protein is CASSYSASPYNEQFF. This rearrangement joins TRBV27 to TRBJ2-1; maybe TRBD2 (5 bases). Germline V gene lookup returns CDR1 MNHEY and CDR2 SMNVEV (reference sequence). V lost 4 bases and J lost 2, with 12 bases in between. The CDR3 is 15 amino acids.

The V gene is TRBV7-9, the J gene TRBJ2-2; maybe TRBD1 (5 bases). V was cut by 5 bases and J by 3 bases, with 13 bases left in between. The CDR3 is made up of 15 amino acids. From germline, CDR1 is SEHNR and CDR2 FQNEAQ (reference sequence). This chain's CDR3 is CASSPLDRYTGELFF. CDR3 sequence (DNA): TGTGCCAGCAGCCCCCTTGACAGATACACCGGGGAGCTGTTTTTT.